The 20 T cell receptor beta chains listed next were all sequenced from one sample in a study of blood T cell repertoires in COVID-19. Only in-frame clones appear in the TCRdb table, and some are missing; sequencing was by immunoSEQ multiplex PCR. In the table there are under 55,000 clones, 70% to 90% of which are singletons. Sequencing input: peripheral blood. These receptors all come from a human donor in a cohort sampled during active COVID-19.

The CDR3 spells CATSRGEAGGPSGEQFF. The CDR3 DNA follows: TGTGCCACCAGCAGGGGGGAAGCGGGAGGGCCCTCGGGTGAGCAGTTCTTC. V gene TRBV15 combines with J gene TRBJ2-1; 10 positions match TRBD2. Trimming cost V 3 bases and J 9 bases; bases outside gene matches: 14. This CDR3 comprises 17 residues. CDR1 LNHNV and CDR2 YYDKDF come from the germline V gene (reference sequence).

V usage is TRBV27 and J usage is TRBJ2-2; D possibly corresponds to TRBD1 (5 bases). The length of the CDR3 is 15 residues. Germline V gene data show CDR1 as MNHEY and CDR2 as SMNVEV (reference sequence). V lost 5 bases, J lost 6 bases, and 16 bases lay in between. DNA for the CDR3: TGTGCCAGCAGTAAACTCAGGGAAATGGCCGGGGAGCTGTTTTTT. It specifies CASSKLREMAGELFF.

The rearrangement uses TRBV7-6 and TRBJ2-3; D is uncertain. The germline CDR1 and CDR2 sequences are SGHVS and FNYEAQ. Trimming removed 8 bases at V and 2 bases at J, with 17 bases between. The CDR3 length is 15 residues. The chain's CDR3 is CASRLTPTATDTQYF. CDR3 DNA sequence: TGTGCCAGCCGATTAACGCCAACTGCCACAGATACGCAGTATTTT.

The chain employs TRBV28 and TRBJ2-7, with D possibly matching TRBD2 (5 bases). V dropped 5 bases and J dropped 9 bases, with 11 bases sitting between them. The CDR3 contains 11 residues. CDR1 and CDR2 (germline): MDHEN, SYDVKM. The DNA of the CDR3 is TGTGCCAGCAGTACCACTAGAGGGCAGTACTTC. Translated: CASSTTRGQYF.

V and J are TRBV11-3 and TRBJ2-7, with TRBD1 matching 7 bases. Trimming at V came to 1 base and at J to 5 bases, leaving 5 bases not matched to a gene. Germline CDR1 is SGHNT and CDR2 is YENEEA. The CDR3 is made up of 14 amino acids. CDR3 sequence reads: CASSLGTGWDEQYF. CDR3 coding DNA: TGTGCCAGCAGCTTAGGGACAGGCTGGGACGAGCAGTACTTC. Variable domain in full (rest from reference TRBV11-3 and TRBJ2-7): EAGVVQSPRYKIIEKKQPVAFWCNPISGHNTLYWYLQNLGQGPELLIRYENEEAVDDSQLPKDRFSAERLKGVDSTLKIQPAELGDSAVYLCASSLGTGWDEQYFGPGTRLTVT.

The chain couples TRBV12-3 or TRBV12-4 to TRBJ2-7; 8 bases line up with TRBD2. The CDR3 spans 13 residues. The V and J ends lost 6 bases and 4 bases, in that order; junction bases with no gene match: 5. The CDR3 loop is CASRAGAGYEQYF. In DNA, the CDR3 is TGTGCCAGCAGAGCGGGAGCGGGTTACGAGCAGTACTTC.

This clone was counted once. The CDR3 nucleotides are TGTGCCAGCAGGAACAGGGATAGCAATCAGCCCCAGCATTTT. Residues: CASRNRDSNQPQHF. The genes are TRBV6-6 and TRBJ1-5, with a possible D match to TRBD1 (6 bases). V dropped 6 bases and J dropped 0 bases, with 9 bases sitting between them. Per the germline V gene, CDR1 is MNHNY and CDR2 is SVGAGI (reference sequence). This CDR3 region has 14 residues.

This chain joins TRBV7-8 and TRBJ1-2; D is undetermined. The CDR3 sequence is 14 residues long. From germline, CDR1 is SGHVS and CDR2 FQNEAQ. The V end lost 3 bases, the J end lost 3 bases, and 11 bases lay between the germline ends. CDR3 region: CASSFQDRDYGYTF. CDR3 DNA sequence: TGTGCCAGCAGCTTCCAAGACCGGGACTATGGCTACACCTTC.

The rearrangement joins TRBV19 to TRBJ2-4; perhaps TRBD2 as D (6 bases). Germline V gene data show CDR1 as LNHDA and CDR2 as SQIVND (reference sequence). V lost 7 bases and J lost 2, with 21 bases in between. CDR3 length: 17 residues. Written as DNA, the CDR3 is TGTGCCAGTACCCACCTAGGATACGGAGGGACCAAAAACATTCAGTACTTC. Translation: CASTHLGYGGTKNIQYF.

V and J are TRBV30 and TRBJ1-2; maybe TRBD1 (6 bases). V lost 5 bases and J 7 bases, leaving 20 bases between the germline ends. The germline V gene has CDR1 GTSNPN and CDR2 SVGIG (reference sequence). This CDR3 has 14 residues. CDR3 sequence reads: CAWEPTGERSGYTF. In DNA, the CDR3 is TGTGCCTGGGAACCGACAGGTGAACGATCTGGCTACACCTTC.

The rearrangement joins TRBV3-1 (or the pseudogene TRBV3-2) to TRBJ1-6; D gene uncertain. Germline V gene sequence: CDR1 LGHDT, CDR2 YNNKEL (reference sequence). CDR3 length equals 13 residues. V shed 5 bases and J shed 3 bases, with 5 bases lying between them. The CDR3 sequence: CASSGSYNSPLHF. The CDR3 DNA reads as TGTGCCAGCAGCGGGAGCTATAATTCACCCCTCCACTTT.

This chain joins TRBV18 and TRBJ1-1; no reliable D call. Germline CDR1 reads KGHSH; CDR2 reads LQKENI. The CDR3 extends over 15 amino acids. The germline V and J ends were trimmed by 0 bases and 3 bases, with 11 bases remaining between them. The CDR3 DNA reads TGTGCCAGCTCACCACCGGTGGGCAGAGACACTGAAGCTTTCTTT. Translating gives CASSPPVGRDTEAFF.

This clone appeared a single time. CDR3 sequence: CASGYGGSSYNEQFF. DNA for the CDR3: TGTGCCAGTGGATACGGCGGAAGCTCCTACAATGAGCAGTTCTTC. This chain connects TRBV19 to TRBJ2-1; no definite D call. CDR1 is LNHDA, CDR2 SQIVND, per germline (reference sequence). The CDR3 totals 15 residues. The ends were cut back, 8 bases at V and 0 bases at J, with 14 bases in the middle.

The genes are TRBV27 and TRBJ2-7, with TRBD1 as a possible D gene (6 bases). The CDR3 is 15 residues long. Between the trimmed V and J ends, which lost 2 bases and 2 bases, there was a span of 13 bases. The germline V gene has CDR1 MNHEY and CDR2 SMNVEV (reference sequence). The CDR3 region is CASSLVTGPTYEQYF. Written as DNA, the CDR3 is TGTGCCAGCAGTTTAGTAACAGGGCCGACCTACGAGCAGTACTTC.

The chain combines TRBV6-1 with TRBJ1-1, with 8 bases aligning to TRBD1. The CDR3 has 15 residues. With 3 bases clipped from V and 1 base from J, the junction kept 4 bases outside the gene matches. The germline V gene has CDR1 MNHNS and CDR2 SASEGT. In DNA form, the CDR3 reads TGTGCCAGCAGTGAGGAGGGGACAGGGAACACTGAAGCTTTCTTT. Amino acids: CASSEEGTGNTEAFF.

V and J are TRBV5-1 and TRBJ2-7, with 8 positions matching TRBD1. The CDR3 has 15 residues. The germline V gene has CDR1 SGHRS and CDR2 YFSETQ. Losses at the gene ends were 4 bases for V and 6 bases for J; bases not matched to a gene: 12. CDR3 nucleotide sequence: TGCGCCAGCAGCCCGGCCGGGACAGGACGTTCCGAGCAGTACTTC. This codes for CASSPAGTGRSEQYF.

The chain carries TRBV14 and TRBJ1-1; D is undetermined. Trimming cost V 3 bases and J 0 bases, with 8 bases left between them. CDR1 SGHDN and CDR2 FVKESK come from the germline V gene. The CDR3 is 14 amino acids. The CDR3 DNA is TGTGCCAGCAGCCAGTTCACATTGAACACTGAAGCTTTCTTT. Its protein is CASSQFTLNTEAFF.

This clone is a singleton in its sample. Germline is not matched at one junction end, which may reflect a read error. The chain has TRBV7-7 and TRBJ2-5; TRBD2 agrees at 8 bases. CDR3 size: 16 residues. Germline CDR1 is SSHAT and CDR2 is FNYEAQ (reference sequence). CDR3 loop: CASSPSRGGTQETQYF. CDR3 nucleotides: TGTGCTAGCAGCCCATCCCGCGGGGGGACCCAAGAGACCCAGTACTTC.

The chain joins TRBV7-8 to TRBJ2-3, with 13 positions matching TRBD2. The CDR3 runs 16 residues. Germline assignment: CDR1 SGHVS and CDR2 FQNEAQ. Losses at the gene ends were 1 base for V and 4 bases for J; bases not matched to a gene: 2. The CDR3, as DNA: TGTGCCAGCAGCTTAGGACTAGCGGGGGGTGCAGATACGCAGTATTTT. Protein: CASSLGLAGGADTQYF.

The rearrangement joins TRBV29-1 to TRBJ1-1, with 7 positions matching TRBD1. Trimming removed 7 bases from V and 0 bases from J; junction bases left unmatched: 5. Germline values: CDR1 SQVTM, CDR2 ANQGSEA. The CDR3 loop spans 13 amino acids. The CDR3 is CSARTGLNTEAFF. The CDR3 DNA sequence: TGCAGCGCTAGGACAGGACTGAACACTGAAGCTTTCTTT.